These 18 T cell receptor beta chains originate from one sample sequenced in a study of T cell repertoires in cytomegalovirus infection. One entry per CDR3 protein results from TCRdb running MiXCR on the reads. The table includes some 350,000 distinct CDR3 sequences, less than 20% detected once. The sample consisted of PBMCs. All receptors derive from a human donor in good health (CMV status not recorded). Some clones in this sample may be carry-over from other donors' samples.

This clonotype has a count of ten or more. The rearrangement links TRBV7-2 to TRBJ2-1; 10 nucleotides line up with TRBD2. This CDR3 is built from 17 residues. The germline V gene has CDR1 SGHTA and CDR2 FQGNSA. V shed 1 base and J 7 bases; nucleotides not matched to a gene: 10. The CDR3 spells CASSLVASGGAQNEQFF. The CDR3, as DNA: TGTGCCAGCAGCTTAGTTGCCAGCGGGGGGGCCCAGAATGAGCAGTTCTTC.

This clonotype was observed a few times. The chain uses TRBV28 and TRBJ1-4, with D perhaps TRBD1 (5 bases). CDR1 is MDHEN and CDR2 is SYDVKM in the germline V gene. Trimming pared 9 bases from V and 10 bases from J, leaving 18 bases between. This CDR3 region has 13 residues. The CDR3 sequence: CASYQEMGGKLFF. CDR3 sequence (DNA): TGTGCCAGTTATCAAGAGATGGGGGGAAAACTGTTTTTT.

The gene calls are TRBV7-8 and TRBJ2-2, with 8 bases that match TRBD1. In germline, CDR1 is SGHVS, CDR2 FQNEAQ. Germline trimming cut 8 bases from V and 3 bases from J; bases unmatched to any gene: 17. CDR3 length equals 18 residues. This CDR3 reads CASGYAGTGFFDTGELFF. The CDR3 DNA reads as TGTGCCAGCGGTTACGCGGGGACAGGTTTTTTTGACACCGGGGAGCTGTTTTTT.

This clonotype occurred a few times. The V and J genes are TRBV12-3 or TRBV12-4 and TRBJ1-2; 8 bases map to TRBD1. V gave up 5 bases and J gave up 2 bases; unmatched junction bases: 10. The CDR3 totals 16 residues. This chain's CDR3 is CASSKRSDRANYGYTF. DNA for the CDR3: TGTGCCAGCAGTAAACGATCGGACAGGGCCAACTATGGCTACACCTTC.

In its sample, this clonotype was seen many times. The rearrangement joins TRBV7-2 to TRBJ1-1; D uncertain. Deletions cut 5 bases from V and 4 bases from J, with 11 bases between. Germline V gives CDR1 SGHTA, CDR2 FQGNSA. The length of the CDR3 is 13 residues. The CDR3 region has the DNA TGTGCCAGCAGCGCGGGCCTTTTCACTGAAGCTTTCTTT. This sequence encodes CASSAGLFTEAFF.

The rearrangement uses TRBV7-3 and TRBJ1-1, with unresolved D. CDR1 is SGHTA and CDR2 is FQGTGA in the germline V gene. Trimming took off 2 bases at V and 8 bases at J, with 6 bases between the two ends. The CDR3 sequence is 11 residues long. The CDR3 loop is CASSLWGEAFF. In DNA form, the CDR3 reads TGTGCCAGCAGCTTATGGGGAGAAGCTTTCTTT.

The rearrangement uses TRBV7-8 and TRBJ1-2; D is unclear. The V end was cut by 3 bases, the J end by 4 bases, with 9 bases between. CDR1 SGHVS and CDR2 FQNEAQ come from the germline V gene. CDR3 length equals 13 residues. CDR3 loop: CASSLYQIYGYTF. Written as DNA, the CDR3 is TGTGCCAGCAGCTTGTATCAGATCTATGGCTACACCTTC.

In its sample, this clonotype was seen once. The chain recombines TRBV19 with TRBJ2-7; possible D gene TRBD1, 5 bases. The CDR3 is made up of 14 amino acids. The germline CDR1 and CDR2 sequences are LNHDA and SQIVND (reference sequence). V was cut by 1 base and J by 2 bases, with 9 bases left in between. DNA for the CDR3: TGTGCCAGTAGTATAGCTCCGACAGCCTACGAGCAGTACTTC. Amino acid sequence: CASSIAPTAYEQYF.

The chain links TRBV20-1 to TRBJ1-5; possible D gene TRBD1, 5 bases. The CDR3 covers 13 residues. Per germline, CDR1 DFQATT and CDR2 SNEGSKA (reference sequence). The V end was cut by 3 bases, the J end by 4 bases, with 10 bases between. The CDR3 protein is CSASKTANQPQHF. For the CDR3, the DNA is TGCAGTGCTAGTAAGACAGCGAATCAGCCCCAGCATTTT.

The chain employs TRBV2 and TRBJ2-1; no reliable D call. Per germline, CDR1 SNHLY and CDR2 FYNNEI. The CDR3 sequence is 12 residues long. V dropped 2 bases and J dropped 8 bases, with 7 bases sitting between them. This CDR3 reads CASSESADEQFF. CDR3 DNA sequence: TGTGCCAGCAGTGAATCGGCAGATGAGCAGTTCTTC.

This CDR3 reads CASTSPPYQETQYF. CDR3 DNA sequence: TGTGCCAGCACTAGCCCCCCGTACCAAGAGACCCAGTACTTC. The J gene is TRBJ2-5, the V gene TRBV6-6; possible D gene TRBD2, 5 bases. Looked up from germline, CDR1 is MNHNY and CDR2 is SVGAGI (reference sequence). Deletions cut 7 bases from V and 0 bases from J, with 12 bases between. CDR3 length: 14 residues.

This clonotype was seen ten or more times. This chain's CDR3 is CASSETVTYEQYF. Here the CDR3 DNA reads TGTGCCAGCAGTGAGACAGTGACCTACGAGCAGTACTTC. The J gene is TRBJ2-7, the V gene TRBV6-2 or TRBV6-3; the D gene is possibly TRBD1 (5 bases). Germline V gene data show CDR1 as MNHEY and CDR2 as SVGEGT. This CDR3 has 13 amino acids. V was cut by 5 bases and J by 2 bases, with 10 bases left in between.

Ten or more counts support this clonotype. V usage is TRBV6-5 and J usage is TRBJ1-1, with D perhaps matching TRBD1 (5 bases). This CDR3 has 14 amino acids. Germline-derived CDR1 and CDR2 are MNHEY and SVGAGI. The V and J ends lost 0 bases and 6 bases respectively, with 11 bases between them. The CDR3 is CASSYSGGKAEAFF. The CDR3 nucleotides are TGTGCCAGCAGTTACTCGGGGGGGAAGGCTGAAGCTTTCTTT.

This clonotype has only a few counts. The chain links TRBV11-2 to TRBJ2-5; possibly TRBD2 for D (6 bases). There are 17 residues in the CDR3. Germline V lookup: CDR1 SGHAT, CDR2 FQNNGV. The V and J ends lost 5 bases and 4 bases respectively, with 23 bases between them. The chain's CDR3 is CASSADGRLEGRETQYF. The CDR3 DNA sequence: TGTGCCAGCAGCGCCGATGGGAGGCTTGAAGGACGAGAGACCCAGTACTTC.

This clonotype was seen a few times. The chain employs TRBV20-1 and TRBJ2-1; TRBD2 matches 8 bases. Per the germline V gene, CDR1 is DFQATT and CDR2 is SNEGSKA (reference sequence). The CDR3 length is 13 residues. The V and J ends lost 5 bases and 6 bases, in that order; junction bases with no gene match: 6. CDR3 nucleotide sequence: TGCAGTGCTCGACGGGGGGGCTCCAATGAGCAGTTCTTC. Encoded protein: CSARRGGSNEQFF.

This clonotype has more than one count but fewer than ten. This rearrangement joins TRBV19 to TRBJ2-7; tentative D call: TRBD2 (6 bases). V dropped 5 bases and J dropped 7 bases, with 21 bases sitting between them. Germline CDR1 LNHDA, CDR2 SQIVND (reference sequence). The CDR3 runs to 15 residues. The CDR3 DNA sequence: TGTGCCAGTAGTCCCTGGAGGGGCTTACGAGAAGAGCAGTACTTC. Translating it yields CASSPWRGLREEQYF.

This clonotype was seen repeatedly, ten times or more. The chain links TRBV7-9 to TRBJ1-1; TRBD1 might be the D (5 bases). Trimming removed 2 bases from V and 3 bases from J, with 7 bases in between. This CDR3 comprises 13 residues. Germline V gene lookup returns CDR1 SEHNR and CDR2 FQNEAQ (reference sequence). The CDR3 DNA is TGTGCCAGCAGCTTAAGGGGAGACACTGAAGCTTTCTTT. Translation: CASSLRGDTEAFF.

This clonotype has only a few counts. This chain joins TRBV6-6 and TRBJ1-2; no definite D call. CDR1 and CDR2 from the germline V gene are MNHNY and SVGAGI (reference sequence). The CDR3 totals 12 residues. The V end was cut by 0 bases, the J end by 8 bases, with 7 bases between. CDR3 protein: CASSYSREGYTF. DNA of the CDR3: TGTGCCAGCAGTTACTCCAGAGAAGGCTACACCTTC.